This TCR beta chain was observed in a study of blood T cells in healthy people across ages. Regarding the study as a whole: The study regarded diversity estimates from one million T cells as underestimates.

J was trimmed by 2 bases and V by 9 bases; bases with no gene match: 10. Germline-derived CDR1 and CDR2 are MNHEY and SVGAGI. The CDR3 is 15 amino acids. Note on this clonotype: Its target is unknown.

Isolated per sample were at least 6 million PBMCs. Using a J-beta primer mix together with a sample-barcoded 5' primer, a second PCR was run for about 6 to 11 cycles. From the 5' RACE reads, TCRdb called clonotypes with MiXCR, one entry per CDR3 protein. Here the sample spans around 900,000 distinct CDR3 sequences, 51% being singletons. Sequenced sample: blood. The rearrangement links TRBV6-5 to TRBJ2-7, with 10 bases that match TRBD1. The clonotype was recovered from a woman between 55 and 75 years old in good health. The CDR3 protein is CASLKTTGGPYEQYF. The CDR3 DNA reads as TGTGCCAGTCTGAAGACGACAGGGGGCCCCTACGAGCAGTACTTC.